This record concerns one TCR beta chain sequence. There is no known antigen for this receptor. It has no much larger one-base neighbor in the sample; base qualities were not kept. This entry belongs to a study of shared clonotypes between healthy human individuals (TCRdb year 2020). Background for the entire study: The cohort comprised a couple of women and three men aged 18 to 49 years. The study deeply sequenced blood TCR repertoires of several healthy adults to estimate repertoire size and the extent of clonotype sharing between individuals. Each donor's leukapheresis produced roughly between roughly 0.85 and 9.5 billion PBMCs. For each donor, CD4 naive and CD4 memory were each run on three plates, CD8 naive on two plates, and CD8 memory on one plate. To increase sequencing depth and limit assay-specific biases, TCR repertoire library preparation and sequencing were carried out by different laboratories using diverse techniques.

Trimming leaves V shorter by 5 bases and J shorter by 4 bases, with the junction holding 7 bases beyond the gene matches. Including the terminal cysteine and phenylalanine, the CDR3 comprises 14 residues. The read is trimmed to its CDR3 DNA, 42 bases read in frame from base 1. CDR1 and CDR2 are read off the germline V gene as SGHTA and FQGNSA. Paper-wide results and their limitations: Even with the large sequencing depth, rarefaction of the sorted-subset datasets indicated that sequencing was incomplete. Because the study included only a small number of donors, the genetic and exposure-history diversity represented was limited. Larger estimated clonotype richness was generally found for naive subsets than for memory subsets. Compared with non-shared clonotypes, the clonotypes found in all four sorted-subset donors had higher generation probabilities. Pairwise subsampling led to the expectation that sequencing depth would affect the degree of clonotype sharing among donors. Only blood was sampled, and tissue TCR repertoires likely differ from those in blood. Approximately 5% of naive CD4, more than 3% of naive CD8, roughly 2.4% of memory CD4, and 0.4% of memory CD8 clonotypes were shared across a few donors.

Healthy HIV-negative adults with no recently reported acute infections or vaccinations were included as donors. All donors were Caucasian adults living in Nashville, Tennessee, USA. CD4+ T cells were enriched through magnetic negative selection, after which naive cells were positively selected on CD45RA and the remaining negative fraction served as the memory subset. Blood was obtained by leukapheresis, after which PBMCs were separated by Ficoll-Histopaque density gradient centrifugation and cryopreserved in liquid nitrogen vapor phase. Purity and quantity of every magnetically sorted T cell population were checked by analytical flow cytometry. Genomic DNA was isolated from each sorted fraction and quantified by UV absorbance on a Nanodrop 2000c. Using the deep immunoSEQ assay, multiplex PCR amplified TCR CDR3 regions from genomic DNA. Extracted genomic DNA from each cell subset was spread evenly across all wells of several immunoSEQ 96-well plates, with each plate serving as a replicate. For sorted subsets, roughly 190 ng of genomic DNA, equivalent to roughly 30,000 T cell genomes, went into each replicate PCR. The purified libraries were quantified using a Qubit 3.0 fluorometer, sized with a Bioanalyzer 2100, and then quantified again using the KAPA Library Quantification kit. Each immunoSEQ 96-well plate was sequenced on its own single-read 150-cycle Illumina NextSeq 550 flow cell. Processing in the source paper ran as follows. The immunoSEQ output contained only junctional sequences without quality scores, so filtering could not match that applied to full-length reads. To assign V/J genes and CDR3, sequences were annotated against IMGT germline references using PyIR, a Python wrapper for IgBLAST v1.9. Any read was removed if the V/J assignment was weak (E-value above 1e-6), the CDR3 was missing, or the read contained stop codons, out-of-frame junctions, or ambiguous translated residues. V3J clonotypes were defined by identical inferred V gene, J gene, and CDR3 amino acid sequence. Percentage overlap between repertoires was calculated by dividing the number of shared unique clonotypes by the size of the smaller repertoire. RTK rarefaction, the Chao1 estimator, and Recon v2.1 estimates of unobserved clonotypes were used to assess repertoire richness. OLGA was used to compute generation probabilities for all TCRbeta clonotypes that the gDNA method yielded from a few donors. TCRdb's version of the immuneACCESS table is confined to in-frame rearrangements and falls short of the full clone set. An unresolved V gene accounts for under half of the shortfall where checked; the remainder is of unknown origin. That table furnishes V, J and clone size, whereas the DNA furnished D and trimming. The sample contains some 1.5 million clones, approximately 98% of them found a single time. The ten biggest clones cover 0.4% to 0.45% of the sample.

This receptor chain uses TRBV7-2 and TRBJ2-7, with TRBD1 identical over 8 junction bases. The source is a man aged 30-40 years in good health. Sequenced sample: naive CD4+ T cells sorted from blood. Per the publication, the cell subset or site label means: CD45RA+ positively selected. The CDR3 amino acid sequence is: CASSVRGQGYEQYF. The DNA sequence reads TGTGCCAGCAGCGTCCGTGGACAGGGTTACGAGCAGTACTTC. Supplemented by the reference TRBV7-2 and TRBJ2-7 proteins around the CDR3, the complete variable domain is GAGVSQSPSNKVTEKGKDVELRCDPISGHTALYWYRQSLGQGLEFLIYFQGNSAPDKSGLPSDRFSAERTGGSVSTLTIQRTQQEDSAVYLCASSVRGQGYEQYFGPGTRLTVT.